The clone carrying this T cell receptor beta chain was seen a handful of times. The antigen is unknown. V was clipped by 2 bases and J by 1 base, with 8 bases between them. CDR3 length equals 13 residues. Per germline, CDR1 GTSNPN and CDR2 SVGIG (reference sequence). This sample was taken from a study of early T cells in non-severe SARS-CoV-2 infection. Overall study context: Sequencing input comprised bulk RNA from unsorted whole blood; chain pairing was not available.

TCRdb redid the calling of the 5' RACE reads with MiXCR, one entry per CDR3 protein. Of 35,000 to 45,000 distinct CDR3 sequences detected, approximately 5.3% appear once; the ten largest clones hold 25% to 30%. Study observations and caveats: Database matching using VDJdb favored anti-spike CD8 responses, with private and CD4 specificities left missing.

Material for sequencing was whole blood. The chain is built from TRBV30 and TRBJ1-1; D is ambiguous. The clonotype was recovered from an adult who was a healthcare worker with PCR-confirmed SARS-CoV-2 infection or an uninfected control (not recorded which). DNA of the CDR3: TGTGCCTGGAGTCGACACCAGAACACTGAAGCTTTCTTT. Translating it yields CAWSRHQNTEAFF.